This TCR beta chain was profiled in a study of T-cell reconstitution after alpha-beta-depleted transplantation in children. Unique molecular identifiers were used in preparing the TCRbeta library. MiXCR, applied by TCRdb to the PCR reads, yields one record per CDR3 protein. The sample yields approximately 800,000 distinct CDR3 sequences, 15% to 20% seen once. Study-wide points: Most T-cell counts and diversity one year after the transplant came from T cells that were newly produced. Recipient T cells and thymic progenitors that survived gave rise to the high TCRbeta diversity observed at day 60 in some patients.

To note about this clonotype: No antigen is known for it.

Trimming left V 5 bases short and J 8 bases short, with 17 bases between. The CDR3 consists of 14 residues. Sequencing was performed on PBMCs, mostly from graft donor cells, taken 360 days after TCRalphabeta/CD19-depleted stem cell transplant. The chain joins TRBV12-3 or TRBV12-4 to TRBJ2-3; D not resolved. This receptor was obtained from a male patient aged 10 to 17 who had a stem cell transplant for acute lymphoblastic leukemia, so the T cells may come from the graft donor. The CDR3 loop reads CASSPTWLRTTQYF. In DNA, the CDR3 is TGTGCCAGCAGTCCCACATGGCTCAGGACTACGCAGTATTTT.